The clone carrying this T cell receptor (beta chain) was detected a few times. The sample belongs to a study of technical replicates of blood from a few donors. After removal of 6 bases from V and 4 bases from J, the junction contained 12 bases not matched to a gene. CDR1 and CDR2 (germline): MNHNS, SASEGT. This CDR3 is built from 17 residues. The repertoire was sequenced with immunoSEQ multiplex PCR; TCRdb's copy has only in-frame clones and lacks some. Of approximately 59,000 clones in the sample, approximately 86% were seen once. What was sequenced was PBMCs. The sequence derives from a human donor in good health. Some clones in this sample may be carry-over from other donors' samples. The J gene is TRBJ2-1, the V gene TRBV6-1; 10 bases are shared with TRBD2. In DNA form, the CDR3 reads TGTGCCAGCAGAGAATTAGAGACTAGCGGGTCTTACAATGAGCAGTTCTTC. Protein product: CASRELETSGSYNEQFF.